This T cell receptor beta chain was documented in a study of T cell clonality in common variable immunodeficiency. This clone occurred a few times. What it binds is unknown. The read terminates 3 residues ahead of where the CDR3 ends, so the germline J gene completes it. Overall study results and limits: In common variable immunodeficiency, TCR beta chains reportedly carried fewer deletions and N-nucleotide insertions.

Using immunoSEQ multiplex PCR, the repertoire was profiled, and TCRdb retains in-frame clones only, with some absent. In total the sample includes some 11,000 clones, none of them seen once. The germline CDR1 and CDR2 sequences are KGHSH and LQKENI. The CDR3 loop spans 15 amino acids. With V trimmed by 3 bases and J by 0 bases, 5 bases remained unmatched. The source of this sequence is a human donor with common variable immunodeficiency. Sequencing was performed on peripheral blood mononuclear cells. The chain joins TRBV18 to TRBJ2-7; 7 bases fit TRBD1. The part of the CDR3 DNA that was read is TGTGCCAGCTCACCCATCAGGGGGAGCTCCTACGAG. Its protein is CASSPIRGSSYE. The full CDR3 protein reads CASSPIRGSSYEQYF.